This record concerns one TCR beta chain sequence. No antigen is known for it. This sample was taken from a study of cytomegalovirus exposure and HLA in healthy donors. Study overall: A subsequent analysis reported that the 120 validation repertoires were produced on the same platform that had also been used for the 666 first-cohort repertoires. General study findings and limits: Confirmation was obtained in vitro that a few CMV-associated chains are specific for CMV antigens. With high specificity and sensitivity, the classifier reportedly diagnosed cytomegalovirus status.

Using immunoSEQ multiplex PCR, the repertoire was profiled, and TCRdb retains in-frame clones only, with some absent. The sample carries 120,000 to 150,000 clones, approximately 84% recorded once. CDR3 length equals 14 residues. Germline loops: CDR1 SGDLS, CDR2 YYNGEE. V was clipped by 4 bases and J by 3 bases; unmatched bases: 5. The V call is TRBV9, the J call TRBJ2-3, with 7 nucleotides matching TRBD1. This sequence was found in a young woman in good health and CMV-seronegative. The specimen was PBMCs. Here the CDR3 DNA reads TGTGCCAGCAGCATAACAGGGGATACAGATACGCAGTATTTT. Its translation is CASSITGDTDTQYF.